What follows is one TCR beta chain and its context. These data belong to a study of technical replicates of blood from a few donors. Trimming took off 0 bases at V and 1 base at J, with 16 bases between the two ends. Germline values: CDR1 SGHDT, CDR2 YYEEEE. There are 18 residues in the CDR3. Data came from immunoSEQ multiplex PCR; TCRdb stores just in-frame clones and leaves some out. The sample lists about 85,000 clones, about 94% seen once, with less than 0.3% in the top ten. The material sequenced was T cells isolated from PBMCs. V and J are TRBV5-6 and TRBJ2-2; D is possibly TRBD1 (6 bases). This TCR was sampled from a human donor in good health. The CDR3 region is CASSLAFLTGRNTGELFF. The CDR3 DNA sequence: TGTGCCAGCAGCTTGGCCTTTCTAACAGGGCGGAACACCGGGGAGCTGTTTTTT.